One and the same sample provided the 26 T cell receptor beta chains below, sequenced in a study of T cells after yellow fever vaccination. Via MiXCR, TCRdb re-called the 5' RACE reads, giving one row per CDR3 protein. The profile shows under 300,000 distinct CDR3 sequences, 6.9% of them singletons. This specimen was CD4+ T cells sorted from PBMCs, taken 15 days after the yellow fever booster vaccination. All receptors derive from a man aged 30 to 39 who received the YFV17D yellow fever vaccine.

This clonotype was counted many times. The chain is built from TRBV2 and TRBJ2-1; D unresolved. V was trimmed by 6 bases and J by 4 bases, leaving 7 bases between them. The germline V gene has CDR1 SNHLY and CDR2 FYNNEI. The CDR3 is 12 residues long. CDR3 region: CASRVDYNEQFF. The CDR3 DNA is TGTGCCAGCAGGGTCGATTACAATGAGCAGTTCTTC.

This clonotype was recorded many times. V is TRBV7-2 and J is TRBJ2-3; D gene ambiguous. CDR3 size: 14 residues. V dropped 5 bases and J dropped 1 base, with 10 bases sitting between them. Looked up from germline, CDR1 is SGHTA and CDR2 is FQGNSA. CDR3 amino acids: CASSESSGTDTQYF. CDR3 bases: TGTGCCAGCAGCGAGTCCAGCGGCACAGATACGCAGTATTTT.

In its sample, this clonotype was seen many times. At one boundary the junction diverges from the germline segment, which might be a read error. V gene TRBV7-7 combines with J gene TRBJ2-1; tentatively, D is TRBD2 (5 bases). CDR1 and CDR2 (germline): SSHAT, FNYEAQ (reference sequence). This CDR3 is built from 12 residues. The CDR3, as DNA: TGTGCTAGCAGCTTACCGGCGGGTGAGCAGTTCTTC. Protein sequence: CASSLPAGEQFF.

Many counts were recorded for this clonotype. V is TRBV10-3 and J is TRBJ2-3; perhaps TRBD2 as D (6 bases). Per germline, CDR1 ENHRY and CDR2 SYGVKD. CDR3 length: 13 amino acids. V lost 6 bases and J lost 2, with 9 bases in between. The CDR3 nucleotides read TGTGCCATCAGCGGGGGTTTCACAGATACGCAGTATTTT. It encodes CAISGGFTDTQYF.

CDR3 sequence: CASSLFGGRLSGANVLTF. DNA of the CDR3: TGTGCCAGCAGCTTGTTCGGGGGCCGTCTATCTGGGGCCAACGTCCTGACTTTC. The chain is built from TRBV6-4 and TRBJ2-6; D is perhaps TRBD1 or TRBD2 (6 bases each). Per germline, CDR1 MRHNA and CDR2 SNTAGT. The CDR3 loop spans 18 amino acids. Trimming took off 6 bases at V and 1 base at J, with 19 bases between the two ends.

This clonotype has just one count. The chain joins TRBV27 to TRBJ1-1; tentatively, D is TRBD1 (5 bases). Germline-derived CDR1 and CDR2 are MNHEY and SMNVEV (reference sequence). Trimming removed 10 bases from V and 5 bases from J, with 20 bases in between. There are 14 residues in the CDR3. CDR3 coding DNA: TGTGCCACAGGAAGGGATTGGGGACGGACTGAAGCTTTCTTT. It encodes CATGRDWGRTEAFF.

This clonotype has just a few counts. V and J are TRBV6-2 or TRBV6-3 and TRBJ2-7; 8 positions match TRBD1. CDR3 size: 16 residues. Looked up from germline, CDR1 is MNHEY and CDR2 is SVGEGT. V dropped 2 bases and J dropped 3; count of bases not matched to a gene: 9. Here the CDR3 DNA reads TGTGCCAGCAGTTACCCAAGGGGACAGGCGAGCTACGAGCAGTACTTC. The encoded protein is CASSYPRGQASYEQYF.

Ten or more counts support this clonotype. The V gene is TRBV28, the J gene TRBJ2-3; no clear D. This CDR3 is 13 amino acids long. V was pared by 5 bases and J by 6 bases, with 12 bases between. CDR1 and CDR2 from the germline V gene are MDHEN and SYDVKM. CDR3 sequence reads: CASSKWKEDTQYF. DNA of the CDR3: TGTGCCAGCAGTAAGTGGAAAGAGGATACGCAGTATTTT.

V usage is TRBV12-3 or TRBV12-4 and J usage is TRBJ2-3; D possibly uses TRBD1 or TRBD2 (5 bases each). CDR3 length: 13 amino acids. Trimming took off 5 bases at V and 10 bases at J, with 16 bases between the two ends. Here the CDR3 DNA reads TGTGCCAGCAGTGGAGACCGTCGAGGGGCGCAGTATTTT. It specifies CASSGDRRGAQYF.

This clonotype occurred a few times. The chain links TRBV30 to TRBJ2-2; D not resolved. There are 14 residues in the CDR3. V was cut by 0 bases and J by 6 bases, with 11 bases left in between. Germline CDR1 GTSNPN, CDR2 SVGIG (reference sequence). Here the CDR3 DNA reads TGTGCCTGGAGTGTAGGCCTCATCCCCGGGGAGCTGTTTTTT. This encodes CAWSVGLIPGELFF.

This clonotype was seen ten or more times. The V and J genes are TRBV14 and TRBJ2-3; D might be TRBD2 (5 bases). V lost 1 base and J lost 1, with 12 bases in between. Germline V gives CDR1 SGHDN, CDR2 FVKESK. The CDR3 loop spans 16 amino acids. The chain's CDR3 is CASSQVGGGGTDTQYF. In nucleotides, the CDR3 is TGTGCCAGCAGCCAAGTGGGTGGAGGAGGCACAGATACGCAGTATTTT.

This chain joins TRBV20-1 and TRBJ2-7; 8 nucleotides agree with TRBD2. Germline CDR1 and CDR2: DFQATT and SNEGSKA (reference sequence). The V gene end was trimmed by 4 bases and the J gene end by 2 bases; junction bases not matched to a gene: 7. The CDR3 has 14 residues. This CDR3 is CSAISGRVTYEQYF. The CDR3 region has the DNA TGCAGTGCTATAAGCGGGAGAGTGACCTACGAGCAGTACTTC.

This chain uses TRBV7-2 with TRBJ1-1; D perhaps matches TRBD1 (5 bases). The CDR3 totals 16 residues. Germline V lookup: CDR1 SGHTA, CDR2 FQGNSA. The V end was cut by 0 bases, the J end by 0 bases, with 11 bases between. CDR3 sequence (DNA): TGTGCCAGCAGCTTAGCCCTGGGAGGGGTGAACACTGAAGCTTTCTTT. This sequence encodes CASSLALGGVNTEAFF.

The chain uses TRBV6-2 or TRBV6-3 and TRBJ1-5, with D possibly matching TRBD1 (6 bases). This CDR3 spans 16 amino acids. V gave up 4 bases and J gave up 2 bases, with 15 bases separating them. Germline CDR1 and CDR2: MNHEY and SVGEGT. CDR3 region: CASSFTGKGGNQPQHF. CDR3 in DNA: TGTGCCAGCAGTTTCACAGGGAAGGGGGGCAATCAGCCCCAGCATTTT.

This clonotype was counted a few times. The CDR3, as DNA: TGTGCCAGCAGCACAAGTCCCTCATACGAGCAGTACTTC. This encodes CASSTSPSYEQYF. The genes are TRBV9 and TRBJ2-7; unclear D gene. CDR1 is SGDLS and CDR2 is YYNGEE in the germline V gene. Trimming removed 4 bases from V and 4 bases from J, with 12 bases in between. This CDR3 spans 13 amino acids.

This clonotype was detected ten times or more. The V gene is TRBV10-3, the J gene TRBJ2-7; TRBD1 agrees at 7 bases. CDR3 size: 12 residues. Trimming at V came to 6 bases and at J to 4 bases, leaving 3 bases not matched to a gene. CDR1 and CDR2 (germline): ENHRY, SYGVKD. The CDR3 DNA is TGTGCCATCAGGGAGACAGGGTACGAGCAGTACTTC. It specifies CAIRETGYEQYF.

This clonotype was seen ten or more times. This chain uses TRBV12-3 or TRBV12-4 with TRBJ2-7; D might be TRBD2 (6 bases). CDR3 length: 12 amino acids. V was pared by 3 bases and J by 4 bases, with 7 bases between. CDR3 sequence reads: CASSFGGYEQYF. DNA for the CDR3: TGTGCCAGCAGTTTTGGGGGGTACGAGCAGTACTTC.

This clonotype has more than one count but fewer than ten. The chain carries TRBV5-5 and TRBJ2-7; perhaps TRBD1 as D (5 bases). The CDR3 totals 14 residues. The V gene lost 0 bases and the J gene lost 9 bases, with 16 bases spanning the gap. Germline CDR1 SGHKS, CDR2 YYEKEE (reference sequence). This chain's CDR3 is CASSLEQATMGQYF. CDR3 in DNA: TGTGCCAGCAGCTTGGAACAGGCAACGATGGGGCAGTACTTC.

As concerns this clonotype: Germline and junction disagree at one end, which may indicate a read error. The CDR3 region is CASSEEGAASF. The DNA of the CDR3 is TGTGCCAGCAGTGAAGAAGGGGCAGCCAGCTTC. The rearrangement joins TRBV6-1 to TRBJ1-2, with D maybe TRBD1 (5 bases). This CDR3 is 11 amino acids long. Per germline, CDR1 MNHNS and CDR2 SASEGT.

This clonotype was observed many times. The rearrangement joins TRBV27 to TRBJ1-1, with 7 nucleotides matching TRBD1. J lost 2 bases, V lost 6 bases, and 6 bases had no gene match. The length of the CDR3 is 14 residues. CDR1 and CDR2 from the germline V gene are MNHEY and SMNVEV (reference sequence). CDR3 in amino acids: CASRRQGENTEAFF. CDR3 DNA sequence: TGTGCCAGCAGAAGACAGGGTGAAAACACTGAAGCTTTCTTT.

Turning to this clonotype: Sequence at one end of the junction differs from germline and may be a read error. V usage is TRBV7-2 and J usage is TRBJ2-1, with no clear D. Looked up from germline, CDR1 is SGHTA and CDR2 is FQGNSA. This CDR3 has 14 amino acids. The CDR3 loop is CASSLAGSYNEQLF. DNA for the CDR3: TGTGCCAGCAGCTTAGCGGGATCCTACAATGAGCAGCTCTTC. Variable domain in full (rest from reference TRBV7-2 and TRBJ2-1): GAGVSQSPSNKVTEKGKDVELRCDPISGHTALYWYRQSLGQGLEFLIYFQGNSAPDKSGLPSDRFSAERTGGSVSTLTIQRTQQEDSAVYLCASSLAGSYNEQLFGPGTRLTVL.

This clonotype turned up a few times. The chain employs TRBV5-1 and TRBJ2-3; D ambiguous. CDR1 is SGHRS, CDR2 YFSETQ, per germline. The CDR3 runs to 14 residues. V was cut by 1 base and J by 6 bases, with 12 bases left in between. CDR3 DNA: TGCGCCAGCAGCTTGCAGGCGGTTGTGGATACGCAGTATTTT. It encodes CASSLQAVVDTQYF.

This clonotype was counted a few times. The gene calls are TRBV24-1 and TRBJ2-1; no firm D call. This CDR3 spans 15 amino acids. V was cut by 0 bases and J by 0 bases, with 5 bases left in between. Looked up from germline, CDR1 is KGHDR and CDR2 is SFDVKD. As DNA, the CDR3 is TGTGCCACCAGTGATTTGGACTTCTCCTACAATGAGCAGTTCTTC. It yields the protein CATSDLDFSYNEQFF.

This clonotype was counted only a few times. The chain is built from TRBV9 and TRBJ2-5; 9 bases match TRBD1. J gave up 4 bases and V 0 bases, and 1 base lay outside the gene matches. CDR1 and CDR2 from the germline V gene are SGDLS and YYNGEE. CDR3 length equals 14 residues. CDR3 amino acids: CASSVETGGETQYF. The DNA of the CDR3 is TGTGCCAGCAGCGTAGAGACAGGGGGAGAGACCCAGTACTTC.

In this sample, this clonotype turned up a few times. The chain has TRBV3-1 and TRBJ1-1; D gene unclear. Germline V lookup: CDR1 LGHDT, CDR2 YNNKEL (reference sequence). V was trimmed by 4 bases and J by 0 bases, leaving 9 bases between them. The CDR3 is 14 residues long. The CDR3 sequence: CASSRGPLNTEAFF. CDR3 DNA: TGTGCCAGCAGCCGCGGACCGCTGAACACTGAAGCTTTCTTT. Full variable domain (remainder filled in from reference TRBV3-1 and TRBJ1-1): DTAVSQTPKYLVTQMGNDKSIKCEQNLGHDTMYWYKQDSKKFLKIMFSYNNKELIINETVPNRFSPKSPDKAHLNLHINSLELGDSAVYFCASSRGPLNTEAFFGQGTRLTVV.

The V and J genes are TRBV9 and TRBJ2-1; possibly TRBD1 for D (6 bases). Germline V gene sequence: CDR1 SGDLS, CDR2 YYNGEE. The CDR3 is 15 amino acids. With 4 bases removed from V and 0 bases from J, the gap between germline ends came to 11 bases. The CDR3 DNA sequence: TGTGCCAGCAGCAGGACAGCGAGCTCCTACAATGAGCAGTTCTTC. Amino acids: CASSRTASSYNEQFF.